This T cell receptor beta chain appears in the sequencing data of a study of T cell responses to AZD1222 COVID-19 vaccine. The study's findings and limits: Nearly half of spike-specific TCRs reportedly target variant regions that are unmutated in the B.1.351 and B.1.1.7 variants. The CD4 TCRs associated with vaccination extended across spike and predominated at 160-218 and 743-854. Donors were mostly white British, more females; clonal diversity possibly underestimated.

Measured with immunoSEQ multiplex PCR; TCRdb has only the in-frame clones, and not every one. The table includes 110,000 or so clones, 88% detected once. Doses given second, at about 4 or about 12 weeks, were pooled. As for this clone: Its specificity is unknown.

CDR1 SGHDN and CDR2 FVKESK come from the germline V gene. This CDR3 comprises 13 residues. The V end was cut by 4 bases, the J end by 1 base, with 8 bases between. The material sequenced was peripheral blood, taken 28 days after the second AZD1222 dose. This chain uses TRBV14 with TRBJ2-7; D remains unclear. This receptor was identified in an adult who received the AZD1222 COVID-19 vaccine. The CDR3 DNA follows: TGTGCCAGCAGCCTAGACGGATCCTACGAGCAGTACTTC. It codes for CASSLDGSYEQYF.